The TCR beta chain described here comes from a study of blood T cell repertoires in COVID-19. Across the whole study: Samples representing acute and convalescent COVID-19 were sourced from the United States, Italy and Spain. Sample material is recorded as cDNA or gDNA derived from T cells, B-cell-depleted T cells, or PBMCs.

The CDR3 consists of 12 residues. From germline, CDR1 is SGHTA and CDR2 FQGNSA. With 5 bases removed from V and 10 bases from J, the gap between germline ends came to 12 bases. Profiled with immunoSEQ multiplex PCR; TCRdb holds only in-frame clones, not every one. Of approximately 35,000 clones listed, nearly 80% are singletons. This sequence joins TRBV7-2 and TRBJ2-1, with TRBD2 as a possible D gene (5 bases). The sequence came from an elderly man with acute or convalescent COVID-19. Sample: peripheral blood. The CDR3 sequence is CASSPYGGEQFF. Here the CDR3 DNA reads TGTGCCAGCAGCCCCTACGGCGGGGAGCAGTTCTTC.